This TCR beta chain is drawn from a study of identical twins. In germline, CDR1 is DFQATT, CDR2 SNEGSKA (reference sequence). The CDR3 has 15 amino acids. The V and J ends lost 1 base and 1 base respectively, with 13 bases between them. Healthy Caucasians were all of the donors. In TCRdb, the 5' RACE reads were re-called with MiXCR into one record per CDR3 protein. The sample has hundreds of thousands of distinct CDR3 sequences, 6.5% to 9.5% seen once. This clonotype was detected ten times or more. What it recognizes is unknown. The study, taken as a whole, reports: Cross-sectional statistical analysis was relied on for the conclusions, without the same donors being followed.

This sample also belongs to another study, concerning yellow fever vaccine responses in identical twins. Turning to that study: Twins reportedly mounted vaccine T cell responses that seemed partly convergent, partly personalized.

The TCR was taken from a woman under 30 in good health. Sequencing was carried out using memory (CD45RO+) T cells sorted from blood. The gene calls are TRBV20-1 and TRBJ1-1; TRBD1 might be the D (5 bases). The CDR3 DNA is TGCAGTGCTAGAGCGCTGGACACGACGAACACTGAAGCTTTCTTT. Protein product: CSARALDTTNTEAFF.